This TCR beta chain stems from a study of T cell clonotyping in hematopoietic cell transplantation. General observations from the study: CD4 and CD8 repertoire contributions could not be separated without sorting.

With respect to this clone: Its target is not known.

Clones were read by immunoSEQ multiplex PCR, and TCRdb kept only the in-frame ones, dropping some. This table holds some 5,500 clones, about 85% found once. The CDR3 is 14 amino acids. CDR1 is SGHRS and CDR2 is YFSETQ in the germline V gene. With 5 bases clipped from V and 5 bases from J, the junction kept 8 bases outside the gene matches. Time point here: recipient sample about 28 days before transplant, after cytoreduction. Recipient blood drawn about 28 days pretransplant and days 30, 100, 180 after. Specimen: peripheral blood mononuclear cells, collected before stem cell transplant. The receptor's source is a man aged 60 to 69 with acute myeloid leukemia. Some clones in this sample may be carry-over from other donors' samples. The chain is built from TRBV5-1 and TRBJ2-7; 9 bases map to TRBD1. The CDR3 protein is CASRYGQGFHEQYF. CDR3 DNA sequence: TGCGCCAGCAGGTACGGACAGGGGTTCCACGAGCAGTACTTC.